This T cell receptor beta chain was recovered during a study of blood T cell repertoires in COVID-19. Unmatched junction bases numbered 9, after V lost 6 bases and J lost 7 bases. The length of the CDR3 is 15 residues. Germline CDR1 KGHDR, CDR2 SFDVKD. Produced via immunoSEQ multiplex PCR; TCRdb's table is partial and in-frame only. The top ten hold more than 0.95% of the sample, which has 300,000 to 450,000 clones, approximately 80% seen once. The sequence was obtained from a human donor with acute or convalescent COVID-19. The donor label of this sample is uncertain. This chain connects TRBV24-1 to TRBJ2-1, with 9 bases identical to TRBD2. Sequencing input: peripheral blood. The CDR3, as DNA: TGTGCCACCAGTTCCTTAGCGGGGGTCAGGAATGAGCAGTTCTTC. This gives the protein CATSSLAGVRNEQFF.